This T cell receptor (beta chain) came from a study of CD8 T cells in Susac syndrome. RNA, at about 0.45 to 1 ug, was reverse transcribed with random hexamers. Via MiXCR, TCRdb re-called the immunoSEQ multiplex PCR reads, giving one row per CDR3 protein. The sample shows around 230,000 distinct CDR3 sequences, 90% to 96% of them seen only once. The length of the CDR3 is 14 residues. The germline CDR1 and CDR2 sequences are SGHRS and YFSETQ. Trimming removed 6 bases at V and 1 base at J, with 13 bases between. The clonotype was recovered from a human donor with Susac syndrome. Sequenced material: CD4+ T cells from PBMCs. The V and J genes are TRBV5-1 and TRBJ1-1; D is possibly TRBD1 (6 bases). The DNA for the CDR3 is TGCGCCAGCATAGAGGACAGTTCGAACACTGAAGCTTTCTTT. It specifies CASIEDSSNTEAFF.